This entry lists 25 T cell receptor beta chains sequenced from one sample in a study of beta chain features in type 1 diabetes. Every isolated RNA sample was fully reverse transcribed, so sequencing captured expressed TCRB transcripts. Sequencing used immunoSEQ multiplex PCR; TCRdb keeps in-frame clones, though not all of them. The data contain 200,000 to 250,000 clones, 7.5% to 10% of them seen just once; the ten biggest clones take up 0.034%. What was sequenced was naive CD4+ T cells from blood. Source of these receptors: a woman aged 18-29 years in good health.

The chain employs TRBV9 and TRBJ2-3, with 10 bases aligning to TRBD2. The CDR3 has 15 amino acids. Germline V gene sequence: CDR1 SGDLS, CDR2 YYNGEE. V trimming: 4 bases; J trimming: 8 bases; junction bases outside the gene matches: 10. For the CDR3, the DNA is TGTGCCAGCAGCTCGCTAGCGGGGGATTTTTTTACGCAGTATTTT. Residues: CASSSLAGDFFTQYF.

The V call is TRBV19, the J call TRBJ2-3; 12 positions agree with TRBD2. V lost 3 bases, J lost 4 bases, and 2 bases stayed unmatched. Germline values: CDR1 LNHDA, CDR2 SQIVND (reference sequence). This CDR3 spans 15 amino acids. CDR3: CASSISSGGADTQYF. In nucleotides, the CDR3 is TGTGCCAGTAGTATCTCTAGCGGGGGGGCAGATACGCAGTATTTT.

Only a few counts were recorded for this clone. This CDR3 is CSATGGETQYF. In DNA form, the CDR3 reads TGCAGCGCGACAGGGGGAGAGACCCAGTACTTC. The chain combines TRBV29-1 with TRBJ2-5; TRBD1 matches 9 bases. V was pared by 7 bases and J by 4 bases, with 1 base of the junction left unmatched. Germline CDR1 is SQVTM and CDR2 is ANQGSEA. The CDR3 sequence is 11 residues long.

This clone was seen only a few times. The chain's CDR3 is CASSQDMGGRLKDANTGELFF. The CDR3 DNA reads as TGTGCCAGCAGCCAAGATATGGGGGGGCGGCTGAAGGACGCGAACACCGGGGAGCTGTTTTTT. The V gene is TRBV4-2, the J gene TRBJ2-2; tentative D call: TRBD2 (7 bases). V was pared by 0 bases and J by 0 bases, with 23 bases between. This CDR3 comprises 21 residues. Germline lookup yields CDR1 LGHNA and CDR2 YNFKEQ.

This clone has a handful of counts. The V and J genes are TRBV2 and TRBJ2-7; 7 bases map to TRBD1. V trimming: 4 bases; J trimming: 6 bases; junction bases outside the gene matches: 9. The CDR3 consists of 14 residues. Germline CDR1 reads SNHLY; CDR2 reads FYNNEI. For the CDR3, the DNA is TGTGCCAGCAGTGGGGGGACAGTTCATGGCGAGCAGTACTTC. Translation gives CASSGGTVHGEQYF.

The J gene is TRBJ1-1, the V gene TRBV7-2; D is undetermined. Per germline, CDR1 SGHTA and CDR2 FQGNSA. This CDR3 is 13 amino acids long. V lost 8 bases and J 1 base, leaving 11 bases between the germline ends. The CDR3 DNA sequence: TGTGCCAGCTCAAGCCACCGGAACACTGAAGCTTTCTTT. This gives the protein CASSSHRNTEAFF.

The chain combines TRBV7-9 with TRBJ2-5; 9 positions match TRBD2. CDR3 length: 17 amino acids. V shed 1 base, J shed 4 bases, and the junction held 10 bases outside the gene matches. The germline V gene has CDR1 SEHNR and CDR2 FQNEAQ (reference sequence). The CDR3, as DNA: TGTGCCAGCAGCTTAGACGGTAGCGGGAGAGTCCGAGAGACCCAGTACTTC. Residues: CASSLDGSGRVRETQYF.

DNA of the CDR3: TGTGCCAGCAGCTCCAGTAGTAGTTACGGGACTAGCGGGAGGAACAATGAGCAGTTCTTC. Residues: CASSSSSSYGTSGRNNEQFF. The chain couples TRBV9 to TRBJ2-1, with 15 bases matching TRBD2. V shed 4 bases, J shed 5 bases, and the junction held 16 bases outside the gene matches. CDR1 and CDR2 (germline): SGDLS, YYNGEE. CDR3 length: 20 residues.

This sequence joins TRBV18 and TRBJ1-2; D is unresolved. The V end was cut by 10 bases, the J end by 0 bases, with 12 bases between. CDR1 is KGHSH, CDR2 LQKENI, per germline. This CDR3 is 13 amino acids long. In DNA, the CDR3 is TGTGCCACCACACCGGCAGCTAACTATGGCTACACCTTC. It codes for CATTPAANYGYTF.

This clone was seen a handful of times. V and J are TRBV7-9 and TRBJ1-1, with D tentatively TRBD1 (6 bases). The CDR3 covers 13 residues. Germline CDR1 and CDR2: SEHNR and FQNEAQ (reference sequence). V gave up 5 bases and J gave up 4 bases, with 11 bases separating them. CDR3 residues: CASSMGHITEAFF. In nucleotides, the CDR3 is TGTGCCAGCAGCATGGGACACATCACTGAAGCTTTCTTT.

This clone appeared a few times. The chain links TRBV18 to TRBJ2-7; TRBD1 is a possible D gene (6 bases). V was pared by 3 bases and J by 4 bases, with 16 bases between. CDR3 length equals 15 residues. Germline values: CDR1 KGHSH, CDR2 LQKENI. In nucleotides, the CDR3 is TGTGCCAGCTCACCCGAAACAGGGATCTCTTACGAGCAGTACTTC. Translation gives CASSPETGISYEQYF.

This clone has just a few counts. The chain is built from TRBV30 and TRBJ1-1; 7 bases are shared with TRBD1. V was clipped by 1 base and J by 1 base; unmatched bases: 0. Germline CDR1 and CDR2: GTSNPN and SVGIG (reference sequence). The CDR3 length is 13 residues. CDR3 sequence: CAWSDRGNTEAFF. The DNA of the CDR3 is TGTGCCTGGAGTGACAGGGGGAACACTGAAGCTTTCTTT.

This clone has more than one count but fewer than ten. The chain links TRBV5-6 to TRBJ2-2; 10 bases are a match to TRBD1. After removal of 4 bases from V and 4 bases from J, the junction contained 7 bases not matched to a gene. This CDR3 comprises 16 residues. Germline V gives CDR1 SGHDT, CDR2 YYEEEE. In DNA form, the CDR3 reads TGTGCCAGCAGCCTGGGACAGGGGATCTCCACCGGGGAGCTGTTTTTT. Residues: CASSLGQGISTGELFF. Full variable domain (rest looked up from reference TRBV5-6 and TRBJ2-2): DAGVTQSPTHLIKTRGQQVTLRCSPKSGHDTVSWYQQALGQGPQFIFQYYEEEERQRGNFPDRFSGHQFPNYSSELNVNALLLGDSALYLCASSLGQGISTGELFFGEGSRLTVL.

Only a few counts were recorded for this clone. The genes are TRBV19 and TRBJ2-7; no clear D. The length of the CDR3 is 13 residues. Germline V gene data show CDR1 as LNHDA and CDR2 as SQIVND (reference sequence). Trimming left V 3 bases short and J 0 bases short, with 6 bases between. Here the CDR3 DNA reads TGTGCCAGTAGTATCCAACACTCCTACGAGCAGTACTTC. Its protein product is CASSIQHSYEQYF.

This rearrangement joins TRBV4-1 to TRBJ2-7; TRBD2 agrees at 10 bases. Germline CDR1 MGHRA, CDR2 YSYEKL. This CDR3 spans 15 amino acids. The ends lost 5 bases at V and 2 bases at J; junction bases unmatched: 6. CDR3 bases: TGCGCCAGCAGCGCAGGCAGCGGGAGGGCCTACGAGCAGTACTTC. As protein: CASSAGSGRAYEQYF.

The CDR3 here is CASSSRDKNTEAFF. The CDR3 DNA is TGTGCCAGCAGCTCCCGGGACAAGAACACTGAAGCTTTCTTT. V is TRBV7-2 and J is TRBJ1-1, with D maybe TRBD1 (6 bases). Germline CDR1 SGHTA, CDR2 FQGNSA. Trimming removed 4 bases at V and 1 base at J, with 10 bases between. The CDR3 runs 14 residues.

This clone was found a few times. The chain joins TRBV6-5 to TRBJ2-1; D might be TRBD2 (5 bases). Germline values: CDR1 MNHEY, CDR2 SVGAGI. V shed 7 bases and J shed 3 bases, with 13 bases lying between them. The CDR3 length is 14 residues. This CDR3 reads CASTYLGGYNEQFF. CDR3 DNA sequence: TGTGCCAGCACCTATCTTGGAGGCTACAATGAGCAGTTCTTC.

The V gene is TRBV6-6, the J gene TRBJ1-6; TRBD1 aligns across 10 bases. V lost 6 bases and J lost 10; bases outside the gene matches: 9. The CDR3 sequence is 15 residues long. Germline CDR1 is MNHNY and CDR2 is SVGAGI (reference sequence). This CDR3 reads CASRERQGASSPLHF. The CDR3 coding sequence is TGTGCCAGCAGGGAGAGACAGGGGGCCAGCTCACCCCTCCACTTT.

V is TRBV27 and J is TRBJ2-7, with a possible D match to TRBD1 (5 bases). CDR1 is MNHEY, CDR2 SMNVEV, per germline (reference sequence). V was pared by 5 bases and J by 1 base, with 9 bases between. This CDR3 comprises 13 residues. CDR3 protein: CASSLTASYEQYF. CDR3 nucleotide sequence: TGTGCCAGCAGTCTGACAGCGTCCTACGAGCAGTACTTC.

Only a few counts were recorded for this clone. In DNA, the CDR3 is TGTGCCAGCATATTGACAGGGGCAGAGACCCAGTACTTC. Its protein is CASILTGAETQYF. V usage is TRBV2 and J usage is TRBJ2-5; TRBD1 aligns across 8 bases. Germline CDR1 is SNHLY and CDR2 is FYNNEI. V lost 7 bases to trimming and J lost 4 bases; unmatched junction nucleotides: 5. The CDR3 loop spans 13 amino acids.

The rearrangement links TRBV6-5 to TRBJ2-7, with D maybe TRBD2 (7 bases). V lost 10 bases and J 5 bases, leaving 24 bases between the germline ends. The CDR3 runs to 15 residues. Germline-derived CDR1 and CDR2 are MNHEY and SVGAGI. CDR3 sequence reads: CATTLLGGLRDEQYF. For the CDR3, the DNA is TGTGCCACCACTCTACTCGGGGGGCTTCGGGACGAGCAGTACTTC.

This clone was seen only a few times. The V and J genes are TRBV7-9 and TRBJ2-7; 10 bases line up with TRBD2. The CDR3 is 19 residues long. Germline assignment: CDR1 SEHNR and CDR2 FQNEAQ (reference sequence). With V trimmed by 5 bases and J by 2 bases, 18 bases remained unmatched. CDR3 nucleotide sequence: TGTGCCAGCAGCCCGAAGCTATGGGGAGCGGGGGGGCCTACCTACGAGCAGTACTTC. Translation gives CASSPKLWGAGGPTYEQYF.

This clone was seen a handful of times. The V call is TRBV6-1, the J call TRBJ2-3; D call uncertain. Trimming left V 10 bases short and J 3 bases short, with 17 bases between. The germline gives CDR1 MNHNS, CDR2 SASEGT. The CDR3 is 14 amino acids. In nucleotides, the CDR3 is TGTGCCACCAGGAAAAGAGAGAGTACAGATACGCAGTATTTT. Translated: CATRKRESTDTQYF.

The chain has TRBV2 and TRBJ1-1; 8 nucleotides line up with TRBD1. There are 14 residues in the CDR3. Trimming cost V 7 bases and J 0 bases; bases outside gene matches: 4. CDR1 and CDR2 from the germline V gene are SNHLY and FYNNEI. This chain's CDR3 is CASTWTGMNTEAFF. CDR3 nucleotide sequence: TGTGCCAGCACTTGGACAGGGATGAACACTGAAGCTTTCTTT.

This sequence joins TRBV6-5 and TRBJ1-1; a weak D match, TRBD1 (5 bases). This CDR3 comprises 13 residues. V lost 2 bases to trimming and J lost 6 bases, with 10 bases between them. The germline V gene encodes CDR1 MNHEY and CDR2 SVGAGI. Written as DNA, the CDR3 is TGTGCCAGCAGTTACGGGGCGGCCTCTGAAGCTTTCTTT. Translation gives CASSYGAASEAFF.